These T cell receptor beta chains were read from a single sample in a study of PD-1 blockade in classical Hodgkin lymphoma. Using immunoSEQ multiplex PCR, the repertoire was profiled, and TCRdb retains in-frame clones only, with some absent. The sample has fewer than 90,000 clones; 93% are singletons. The starting material was peripheral blood mononuclear cells (PBMCs), obtained at baseline. Receptor source: a human donor with classical Hodgkin lymphoma. Both conserved end residues are part of each CDR3. The D gene is left open where the match is weak. Only part of the rows carry a size: once, few, many, or a class if the clone is expanded.

j_gene,d_gene,abundance,v_gene,CDR3nt,CDR3aa
TRBJ2-1,TRBD1,-,TRBV29-1,TGCAGCGTTGAAGATCGGGGGACAGGGGTCAGTGAGCAGTTCTTC,CSVEDRGTGVSEQFF
TRBJ2-1,-,-,TRBV11-2,TGTGCCAGCACCCCCGGGGAACCGTACAATGAGCAGTTCTTC,CASTPGEPYNEQFF
TRBJ2-3,TRBD2,few,TRBV19,TGTGCCAGCAGGCTAGCGGGAGGGACAGATACGCAGTATTTT,CASRLAGGTDTQYF
TRBJ2-3,-,-,TRBV18,TGTGCCAGCTCCCCCCCGGGGGCCACAGATACGCAGTATTTT,CASSPPGATDTQYF
TRBJ2-7,-,-,TRBV5-6,TGTGCCAGCAGCTTGTCCAGGGAGACTGACGGACCCTACGAGCAGTACTTC,CASSLSRETDGPYEQYF
TRBJ2-7,TRBD2,-,TRBV19,TGTGCCAGTAGTATAGAACAGACTAGCGGGATGAACGAGCAGTACTTC,CASSIEQTSGMNEQYF
TRBJ2-1,TRBD2,-,TRBV5-4,TGTGCCAGCAACCCCGGGACTAGCGGCAACAATGAGCAGTTCTTC,CASNPGTSGNNEQFF
TRBJ2-6,TRBD1,-,TRBV30,TGTGCCTGGAGTTGGGACAGGTTTTTTTCTGGGGCCAACGTCCTGACTTTC,CAWSWDRFFSGANVLTF
TRBJ1-1,-,-,TRBV7-6,TGTGCCAGCAGCTTAGAGATGGGTGGAAACACTGAAGCTTTCTTT,CASSLEMGGNTEAFF
TRBJ2-5,-,-,TRBV6-5,TGTGCCAGCAGTTCCCCGGGACTCCAAGAGACCCAGTACTTC,CASSSPGLQETQYF
TRBJ1-2,TRBD1,-,TRBV10-2,TGCGCCAGCAGTGAGGGGGACAGCTCTAACTATGGCTACACCTTC,CASSEGDSSNYGYTF
TRBJ2-7,-,-,TRBV11-3,TGTGCCAGCAGCTTAGACCCCGCCAGCTCCTACGAGCAGTACTTC,CASSLDPASSYEQYF
TRBJ2-3,-,-,TRBV25-1,TGTGCCAGCAGGGAGGGGGGTTTTTTTAGGGAGGGCACAGATACGCAGTATTTT,CASREGGFFREGTDTQYF
TRBJ2-5,TRBD2,once,TRBV7-7,TGTGCCAGCAGCACCGGGACAGCTTGGACTAGCGGGGCCTTACAAGAGACCCAGTACTTC,CASSTGTAWTSGALQETQYF
TRBJ2-6,TRBD2,few,TRBV4-2,TGTGCCAGCAGCCAAGCCGGGGGGTGGGGACTAAGCTCTGGGGCCAACGTCCTGACTTTC,CASSQAGGWGLSSGANVLTF
TRBJ1-2,-,once,TRBV19,TGTGCCAGTAGTATATATAGCAGTAGAAACGGCTACACCTTC,CASSIYSSRNGYTF
TRBJ1-1,-,-,TRBV25-1,TGTGCCAGCAGTGAATCTTCGGGGCTAGACACTGAAGCTTTCTTT,CASSESSGLDTEAFF
TRBJ2-5,-,-,TRBV11-2,TGTGCCAGCAGCCATAGTCATACCGGGGGTGGGTCAGAGACCCAGTACTTC,CASSHSHTGGGSETQYF
TRBJ2-7,-,-,TRBV28,TGTGCCAGCAGTTTCAACTTGTACTCCTACGAGCAGTACTTC,CASSFNLYSYEQYF
TRBJ2-5,TRBD1,-,TRBV28,TGTGCCAGCAGTTACATAAAAGGGGGCGGCATAGAGACCCAGTACTTC,CASSYIKGGGIETQYF
TRBJ2-1,TRBD2,-,TRBV10-3,TGTGCCATCAGTTTTTCAGGCGCTAGCGGGATCTACAATGAGCAGTTCTTC,CAISFSGASGIYNEQFF
TRBJ2-3,-,-,TRBV9,TGTGCCAGCAGCGTGGGGACCATCACAGATACGCAGTATTTT,CASSVGTITDTQYF
TRBJ2-3,-,-,TRBV5-5,TGTGCCAGCAGCTTGGGGCTAGCGACAGATACGCAGTATTTT,CASSLGLATDTQYF
TRBJ2-5,TRBD1,-,TRBV5-6,TGTGCCAGCAGCCAAGACAGGGGTGGACCCCAAGAGACCCAGTACTTC,CASSQDRGGPQETQYF
TRBJ1-5,TRBD1,-,TRBV19,TGTGCCTCAACTCCCCGACAGGGGGCGAATCAGCCCCAGCATTTT,CASTPRQGANQPQHF
TRBJ2-1,-,-,TRBV9,TGTGCCAGCAGCGTAGAGGGGAGCAATGAGCAGTTCTTC,CASSVEGSNEQFF
TRBJ2-7,TRBD2,-,TRBV7-6,TGTGCCAGCAGCCAATCGACTAGCGGGGCCTCCTACGAGCAGTACTTC,CASSQSTSGASYEQYF
TRBJ1-1,-,-,TRBV27,TGTGCCAGCAGTTCTACAGGGTCTGAAGCTTTCTTT,CASSSTGSEAFF
TRBJ2-5,-,-,TRBV7-7,TGTGCCAGCAGCTTAGCAGGTTACGGTGTGGGAGAGACCCAGTACTTC,CASSLAGYGVGETQYF
TRBJ1-5,-,-,TRBV5-8,TGTGCCAGCAGCCCCTGGGGGGTTGGCAATCAGCCCCAGCATTTT,CASSPWGVGNQPQHF
TRBJ2-1,-,-,TRBV27,TGTGCCAGCAGTACGGCCATGACGAGCTACAATGAGCAGTTCTTC,CASSTAMTSYNEQFF
TRBJ2-2,TRBD1,-,TRBV4-1,TGCGCCAGCAGCCAACTCCAACTGGGACAGGTAGATACGGGGGAGCTGTTTTTT,CASSQLQLGQVDTGELFF
TRBJ2-5,TRBD1,-,TRBV7-9,TGTGCCAGCTTAGGGGTACAGGGGGGACAAGAGACCCAGTACTTC,CASLGVQGGQETQYF
TRBJ2-7,-,-,TRBV18,TGTGCCAGCTCACCGTCCGAGCAGTACTTC,CASSPSEQYF
TRBJ1-1,TRBD1,-,TRBV27,TGTGCCAGCAGTCCCTCCGGGACAGGGGTCTTGTTGGGCACTGAAGCTTTCTTT,CASSPSGTGVLLGTEAFF
TRBJ1-1,TRBD1,-,TRBV28,TGTGCCAGCAGCCAACAGGGGAAAGCTTTCTTT,CASSQQGKAFF
TRBJ1-1,TRBD1,-,TRBV27,TGTGCCAGCAGTATCGGGACAGGGGGCTATCTTTTGAGAGCTTTCTTT,CASSIGTGGYLLRAFF
TRBJ1-6,-,-,TRBV27,TGTGCCAGCAGCTTTCAACAGGGTAGCAATTCACCCCTCCACTTT,CASSFQQGSNSPLHF
TRBJ1-4,-,-,TRBV27,TGTGCCAGCAGTCCCTGGACGAGAGAAAAACTGTTTTTT,CASSPWTREKLFF
TRBJ1-2,TRBD1,-,TRBV30,TGTGCCTGGAGTGTATCCGGGACAGCTAATGGCTACACCTTC,CAWSVSGTANGYTF
TRBJ2-7,TRBD1,-,TRBV10-3,TGTGCCATCAGTGAGTCGATAGGACAGGGGGCGCGAGAGCAGTACTTC,CAISESIGQGAREQYF